This is a list of T cell receptor beta chains from one sample in a study of blood T cell repertoires in COVID-19. Clones were read by immunoSEQ multiplex PCR, and TCRdb kept only the in-frame ones, dropping some. The table includes about 200,000 clones, about 82% detected once. Sequencing used PBMCs or T cells enriched from blood (not recorded which). Source of these receptors: a man between 35 and 55 years old with acute COVID-19. Each CDR3 is given with its conserved first and last residue. D genes are given only for firm matches. Only some rows state a clone size, as once, few, many or a class for expanded clones.

V	length	J	size	D	DNA	CDR3
TRBV5-1	16	TRBJ1-1	.	TRBD1	TGCGCCAGCAGCTTGCAAGCAGGGGGCAGGGACACTGAAGCTTTCTTT	CASSLQAGGRDTEAFF
TRBV28	17	TRBJ1-3	once	.	TGTGCCAGCAGTTTCCCTACCGCACAGCTCTCTGGAAACACCATATATTTT	CASSFPTAQLSGNTIYF
TRBV5-1	13	TRBJ1-2	medium-sized	.	TGCGCCAGCAGCCCGACGGCGGGCTATGGCTACACCTTC	CASSPTAGYGYTF
TRBV29-1	12	TRBJ1-1	.	.	TGCAGCGTTGAAGACGGGGGGCGGGAAGCTTTCTTT	CSVEDGGREAFF
TRBV10-2	16	TRBJ2-7	.	TRBD2	TGCGCCAGCAGTGTGGGAGAACTAGCGGGAGTCTACGAGCAGTACTTC	CASSVGELAGVYEQYF
TRBV9	15	TRBJ2-7	.	.	TGTGCCAGCAGCGTAGCTGGGGGGAGGATAAGGGAGCAGTACTTC	CASSVAGGRIREQYF
TRBV5-1	14	TRBJ1-1	.	.	TGCGCCAGCAGCCCCCAAGGGGGGGCCGCTGAAGCTTTCTTT	CASSPQGGAAEAFF
TRBV12-3/TRBV12-4	13	TRBJ1-1	.	.	TGTGCCAGCAGCTTCAGGGTGAACACTGAAGCTTTCTTT	CASSFRVNTEAFF
TRBV27	14	TRBJ1-6	.	.	TGTGCCAGCAGTTTAGGGGGGGTAGGATCACCCCTCCACTTT	CASSLGGVGSPLHF
TRBV5-8	16	TRBJ1-5	.	.	TGTGCCAGCAGCTTGGTGGGGGCTGGGGGCAATCAGCCCCAGCATTTT	CASSLVGAGGNQPQHF
TRBV27	18	TRBJ1-3	.	.	TGTGCCAGCAGTTTCTCCAGCGTTTCTGCCGCTCTAGGAAACACCATATATTTT	CASSFSSVSAALGNTIYF
TRBV2	15	TRBJ2-1	.	.	TGTGCCAGCAGTGAAATTCGAGGGAGCGGGAATGAGCAGTTCTTC	CASSEIRGSGNEQFF
TRBV7-2	15	TRBJ1-1	.	.	TGTGCCAGCAGCCGGCGGTTAGACGTAGACACTGAAGCTTTCTTT	CASSRRLDVDTEAFF
TRBV6-1	14	TRBJ2-5	once	TRBD2	TGTGCCAGCAGTGAAGGCGGGGGAGGACGGACCCAGTACTTC	CASSEGGGGRTQYF
TRBV6-1	19	TRBJ2-1	.	TRBD1	TGTGCCAGCAGTGAATACCTTTTCGTCGTACAGGGGTATGGAAATGAGCAGTTCTTC	CASSEYLFVVQGYGNEQFF
TRBV11-2	13	TRBJ1-4	.	.	TGTGCCAGCAGCCAGGACAGAATGGAAAAACTGTTTTTT	CASSQDRMEKLFF
TRBV7-2	14	TRBJ2-3	.	.	TGTGCCAGCAGCTCATTGGGGCTGTCAGATACGCAGTATTTT	CASSSLGLSDTQYF
TRBV4-1	16	TRBJ2-3	.	TRBD2	TGCGCCAGCAGCCAAGATCCGGGGGGGAGGGGAGATACGCAGTATTTT	CASSQDPGGRGDTQYF
TRBV7-2	14	TRBJ2-2	.	.	TGTGCCAGCAGCTCGATGACAGGTGCCCGGGAGCTGTTTTTT	CASSSMTGARELFF
TRBV24-1	15	TRBJ1-4	.	TRBD1	TGTGCCACCAGTGATCCCGGGACAGGGGGTGAAAAACTGTTTTTT	CATSDPGTGGEKLFF
TRBV2	13	TRBJ2-7	.	.	TGTGCCAGCAGTAAGGACTCCTCCTACGAGCAGTACTTC	CASSKDSSYEQYF
TRBV19	14	TRBJ1-1	.	TRBD1	TGTGCCAGTAGTATAACACAGGGGGCACGAGAAGCTTTCTTT	CASSITQGAREAFF
TRBV2	14	TRBJ2-1	once	.	TGTGCCAGCACCTATTCGAGCTCCTACAATGAGCAGTTCTTC	CASTYSSSYNEQFF
TRBV15	17	TRBJ1-3	.	TRBD1	TGTGCCACCAGCAGAGCAAAGACAGGGGTCTCTGGAAACACCATATATTTT	CATSRAKTGVSGNTIYF
TRBV2	13	TRBJ1-2	.	TRBD1	TGTGCCAGCAAAGACAGGGAAACCATTGGCTACACCTTC	CASKDRETIGYTF
TRBV6-5	15	TRBJ2-3	.	TRBD1	TGTGCCAGCAGGGCCCAGGGGGCCAATCCCGATACGCAGTATTTT	CASRAQGANPDTQYF
TRBV6-2/TRBV6-3	14	TRBJ2-3	.	TRBD2	TGTGCCAGCAGTTTTAGCGGGGCCTCCTATACGCAGTATTTT	CASSFSGASYTQYF
TRBV19	15	TRBJ2-7	.	TRBD2	TGTGCCAGTAGTATAGAGGGAAGGACTAGTTACGAGCAGTACTTC	CASSIEGRTSYEQYF
TRBV28	14	TRBJ1-3	.	.	TGTGCCAGCAGTTTGGGCGCTAAGGGAAACACCATATATTTT	CASSLGAKGNTIYF
TRBV5-4	13	TRBJ2-5	.	.	TGTGCCAGCAGCGAGACAGTACAAGAGACCCAGTACTTC	CASSETVQETQYF
TRBV20-1	15	TRBJ1-2	few	.	TGCAGTGCTAGTGGGGGGCTCTTACCTAACTATGGCTACACCTTC	CSASGGLLPNYGYTF
TRBV29-1	14	TRBJ2-7	.	TRBD1	TGCAGCGGCGGACAGGGAGGAAACTCCTACGAGCAGTACTTC	CSGGQGGNSYEQYF
TRBV5-4	14	TRBJ1-2	.	.	TGTGCCAGCAGCTTAGAGTCCGGGAGCTATGGCTACACCTTC	CASSLESGSYGYTF
TRBV9	16	TRBJ1-3	.	.	TGTGCCAGCAGCCCATCCCACGGGATCTCTGGAAACACCATATATTTT	CASSPSHGISGNTIYF
TRBV29-1	13	TRBJ2-7	.	.	TGCAGCGTGTTTAGGGGCGAGGCCTACGAGCAGTACTTC	CSVFRGEAYEQYF